Listed below are T cell receptor beta chains from one sample, sequenced in a study of blood T cell repertoires in COVID-19. The data were produced by immunoSEQ multiplex PCR, yet TCRdb's version contains in-frame clones alone and is incomplete. The sample contains roughly 140,000 clones, about 86% of which appear only once. Sequenced sample: PBMCs or T cells enriched from blood (not recorded which). The receptors come from a man aged 50-59 years who had recovered from COVID-19. CDR3s include the opening cysteine and the closing phenylalanine or tryptophan. Each record gives: V gene, J gene, D gene, clone size, CDR3 DNA, CDR3 protein. D genes are given only for firm matches. Not every row has a clone size; where given, it reads once, few, many or a size class.

TRBV5-1	TRBJ1-2	TRBD1	few	TGCGCCAGCAGCCCTGGGACAGATATCTATGGCTACACCTTC	CASSPGTDIYGYTF
TRBV29-1	TRBJ2-3	TRBD2	.	TGCAGCGTTCAAAACGCGGGGGGGGTTGCAGATACGCAGTATTTT	CSVQNAGGVADTQYF
TRBV6-6	TRBJ2-7	TRBD1	.	TGTGCCAGCAGGTCCGGGACAGGGGCCTACGAGCAGTACTTC	CASRSGTGAYEQYF
TRBV5-1	TRBJ2-7	.	.	TGCGCCAGCAGCGAAGGGGGGGTCTCCTACGAGCAGTACTTC	CASSEGGVSYEQYF
TRBV6-1	TRBJ2-7	TRBD1	.	TGTGCCAGCAGTGAAATGACAGGGTACGAGCAGTACTTC	CASSEMTGYEQYF
TRBV2	TRBJ1-2	TRBD1	.	TGTGCCAGCAGTCCCGGGACAGGCCGTGGGGGCTATGGCTACACCTTC	CASSPGTGRGGYGYTF
TRBV18	TRBJ2-7	TRBD2	.	TGTGCCAGCTCAGCCCTTAGCGGGCCTTACTACGAGCAGTACTTC	CASSALSGPYYEQYF
TRBV7-8	TRBJ1-4	.	.	TGTGCCAGCAGCCCGACAGTTTATGAAAAACTGTTTTTT	CASSPTVYEKLFF
TRBV11-2	TRBJ2-1	.	.	TGTGCCAGCAGCTTAGAACTAACCGGGGTCTATGAGCAGTTCTTC	CASSLELTGVYEQFF
TRBV27	TRBJ1-2	TRBD1	.	TGTGCCAGCAGTTCAGCACAGGGGAGCTATGGCTACACCTTC	CASSSAQGSYGYTF
TRBV10-3	TRBJ1-6	TRBD1	.	TGTGCCATCAGTACCGGGACAGTTAATTATAATTCACCCCTCCACTTT	CAISTGTVNYNSPLHF
TRBV5-1	TRBJ1-4	.	.	TGCGCCAGCAGCTCGTTTACACGGGCAACTAATGAAAAACTGTTTTTT	CASSSFTRATNEKLFF
TRBV1	TRBJ1-1	.	.	TGCACCAGCAGCCATTGTCCAAATGTTCCCTTTCAGGGGGCTAGCACTGAAGCTTTCTTT	CTSSHCPNVPFQGASTEAFF
TRBV18	TRBJ1-1	.	.	TGTGCCAGCTCAAGACAGGCACTGAACACTGAAGCTTTCTTT	CASSRQALNTEAFF
TRBV9	TRBJ2-5	.	once	TGTGCCAGCAGCGCCCCCCGAGGCAGGGTGGAAGAGACCCAGTACTTC	CASSAPRGRVEETQYF
TRBV3-1/TRBV3-2	TRBJ1-1	.	.	TGTGCCAGCAGCCAAGAGGGGCTTCGATGGTCAGAAGCTTTCTTT	CASSQEGLRWSEAFF
TRBV19	TRBJ1-3	TRBD1	.	TGTGCCAGTAGTTTAACAGGGGGAAAAGGAAACACCATATATTTT	CASSLTGGKGNTIYF
TRBV4-2	TRBJ2-3	.	.	TGTGCCAGCAGCCAAGACAGGGGATCAGATACGCAGTATTTT	CASSQDRGSDTQYF
TRBV24-1	TRBJ2-3	TRBD2	.	TGTGCCACCAGTGATCGACCGGGACGGGGAGGGCGCACAGATACGCAGTATTTT	CATSDRPGRGGRTDTQYF
TRBV19	TRBJ2-2	TRBD2	.	TGTGCCAGTACTCCAAGCGGGGATCTAGCCCCCGGGGAGCTGTTTTTT	CASTPSGDLAPGELFF
TRBV11-1	TRBJ2-7	.	.	TGTGCCAGCAGCTTAGAGACAGGTGCCACCTACGAGCAGTACTTC	CASSLETGATYEQYF
TRBV11-2	TRBJ2-7	TRBD1	.	TGTGCCAGCAGCTTAGATCTACAGGGGGCTCGCGAGCAGTACTTC	CASSLDLQGAREQYF
TRBV6-2/TRBV6-3	TRBJ2-5	.	once	TGTGCCAGCAGTGGACAAAGGGGGATGGAGACCCAGTACTTC	CASSGQRGMETQYF
TRBV5-4	TRBJ2-7	TRBD2	.	TGTGCCAGCAGCCCGACTAGCGGGGGGGCCTACGAGCAGTACTTC	CASSPTSGGAYEQYF
TRBV4-2	TRBJ1-2	.	.	TGTGCCAGCAGCCAAGTGGAGGACTATGGCTACACCTTC	CASSQVEDYGYTF
TRBV6-5	TRBJ1-5	.	.	TGTGCCAGCAGTTACTCGGCGGGTCAGCCCCAGCATTTT	CASSYSAGQPQHF
TRBV7-9	TRBJ2-3	TRBD2	.	TGTGCCAGCAGCTTGAAGACTAGCGGGGAGAAAGATACGCAGTATTTT	CASSLKTSGEKDTQYF
TRBV3-1/TRBV3-2	TRBJ1-1	.	.	TGTGCCAGCAGCCGGGAACTATTGACAGGGAACACTGAAGCTTTCTTT	CASSRELLTGNTEAFF
TRBV11-2	TRBJ2-5	.	.	TGTGCCAGCAGCTTAGGTCGAGGGGGTCAGTACCAAGAGACCCAGTACTTC	CASSLGRGGQYQETQYF
TRBV6-1	TRBJ2-7	.	once	TGTGCCAGCAGTGAACCGAACAGGGTGGGTTTGCGCTACGAGCAGTACTTC	CASSEPNRVGLRYEQYF
TRBV7-2	TRBJ2-6	.	.	TGTGCCAGCAGCTTAGGTTCGGGGACTGGGGCCAACGTCCTGACTTTC	CASSLGSGTGANVLTF
TRBV5-6	TRBJ2-2	TRBD1	.	TGTGCCAGCAGCTGGATCTACCGGGACAGGGAAGGCACCGGGGAGCTGTTTTTT	CASSWIYRDREGTGELFF
TRBV6-2/TRBV6-3	TRBJ2-6	.	.	TGTGCCAGCAGCCTGACAGGCGCCGGGGCCAACGTCCTGACTTTC	CASSLTGAGANVLTF
TRBV5-8	TRBJ2-5	TRBD1	.	TGTGCCAGCAGCCTCACGGGACAGGGAGAGACCCAGTACTTC	CASSLTGQGETQYF
TRBV6-5	TRBJ1-5	TRBD1	.	TGTGCCAGCAGCCAGGACAGGGGTCAGCCCCAGCATTTT	CASSQDRGQPQHF
TRBV19	TRBJ1-1	.	.	TGTGCCAGTAGTATTTGGGGGCCGGGCACTGAAGCTTTCTTT	CASSIWGPGTEAFF
TRBV6-1	TRBJ1-1	.	.	TGTGCCAGCAGGGAAAGCAGGGGTCGGTTGAACACTGAAGCTTTCTTT	CASRESRGRLNTEAFF
TRBV6-1	TRBJ1-3	TRBD1	.	TGTGCCAGCAGTGAAGCAGGGGGCATAGGAAACACCATATATTTT	CASSEAGGIGNTIYF
TRBV7-2	TRBJ2-7	.	once	TGTGCCAGCAGCTTGGACATCGCCGAGCAGTACTTC	CASSLDIAEQYF
TRBV14	TRBJ2-7	TRBD2	once	TGTGCCAGCAGCCCGGGGGGGGCCTACGAGCAGTACTTC	CASSPGGAYEQYF
TRBV6-6	TRBJ1-6	.	.	TGTGCCAGCAGTTTTGGAGGGGATGGGTCACCCCTCCACTTT	CASSFGGDGSPLHF
TRBV7-8	TRBJ1-2	.	.	TGTGCCAGCAGTACCGGGGGGGACTATGGCTACACCTTC	CASSTGGDYGYTF
TRBV2	TRBJ1-6	.	.	TGTGCCAGCACCGGCGAAGGCCGGGGGTCACCCCTCCACTTT	CASTGEGRGSPLHF
TRBV5-1	TRBJ1-3	TRBD1	.	TGCGCCAGCAGCTTGGACGGGACAGGGGCACTGCGCTCTGGAAACACCATATATTTT	CASSLDGTGALRSGNTIYF
TRBV9	TRBJ1-5	TRBD1	.	TGTGCCAGCAGCGGGGGTGGGACAGTTAATCAGCCCCAGCATTTT	CASSGGGTVNQPQHF